This T cell receptor (beta chain) emerged from a study of blood T cell repertoires in COVID-19 (dated by TCRdb to the early 2020s). General notes on the study: Samples covering the acute and convalescent phases of COVID-19 were provided by collaborators in the United States, Italy and Spain. The material from the prospective study consisted of cDNA or gDNA derived from T cells, B-cell-depleted T cells, or PBMCs. The dataset comprised deeply sampled blood TCRbeta repertoires from subjects exposed to, actively infected with, or recovered from COVID-19. The repertoires were released in a freely available public database intended as a resource for research on the immune response to SARS-CoV-2. The samples were drawn from two sources: the first 160 participants of the ongoing ImmuneRACE study, and 1,000 to 1,500 subjects contributed by 6 global collaborators. The sample metadata nearly always contained a de-identified subject ID, COVID-19 status, age in years and sex. Where available, HLA class I and class II types were obtained from metadata supplied by the sample provider rather than from assay-based typing. Broad study findings and their caveats: How much clinical and demographic metadata was included differed by source and by participant, and the metadata was provided uncurated.

Only a few counts were recorded for this clone. What antigen it recognizes has not been identified. No base qualities exist here, and no much larger clone lies one base off it. V and J lose 6 bases and 10 bases, and a span of 16 bases separates them. Inclusive of the bounding cysteine and phenylalanine, the CDR3 is 14 residues long. Only the CDR3 portion is preserved as DNA: 42 bases, with reading frame beginning at the first base. The germline V gene yields SNHLY for CDR1 and FYNNEI for CDR2. The collaborating institutions used their own protocols to collect whole blood in K2EDTA tubes. For TCRbeta analysis, collaborators shipped samples in one of three forms: frozen whole blood, isolated PBMCs, or DNA extracted from either of those sample types. TCRbeta CDR3 regions were amplified from genomic DNA using the immunoSEQ Assay, a bias-controlled multiplex PCR. Per the original workflow: Nucleated cell counts per sample were estimated from amplification of reference gene primers within the assay. To quantify the absolute abundance of each unique TCRbeta CDR3 rearrangement, sequence reads were collapsed and filtered. For each sample, productive Simpson clonality was calculated as the square root of Simpson's diversity index across productive rearrangements. Entries here come from immuneACCESS through TCRdb and include only in-frame sequences with V and J called. Some clones fail to appear in such tables; in the studies checked, an unresolved V gene covers under half of the shortfall, and the cause of the remainder is unknown. V and J calls and clone size are as listed in that table; D and trimming were resolved from the DNA. The sample table contains about 45,000 clones; only one count was recorded for around 90% of them. The ten biggest clones cover around 19% of the sample.

The chain uses TRBV2 and TRBJ1-6, and perhaps TRBD1 as D gene, on 6 matching bases. What was sequenced was peripheral blood. The sequence derives from a man between 65 and 85 years old with active COVID-19. This receptor carries the CDR3 CASRNRERYSPLHF. The DNA sequence is given as TGTGCCAGCAGAAACAGGGAGAGGTACTCACCCCTCCACTTT.